This TCR beta chain was identified during a study of T cell responses to AZD1222 COVID-19 vaccine. Study-wide findings and caveats: Following two doses of AZD1222, Spike-specific TCR breadth and depth rose. Repertoires in all cases were sampled only once the peak T cell response had passed. Across spike, vaccine-associated CD4 TCRs were found, dominant at 160-218 and 743-854.

Worth noting for this clone: What it recognizes is unknown.

Both about-4-week and about-12-week second-dose recipients were combined. V lost 5 bases to trimming and J lost 3 bases; unmatched junction nucleotides: 0. Looked up from germline, CDR1 is MDHEN and CDR2 is SYDVKM. The length of the CDR3 is 12 residues. The table came from immunoSEQ multiplex PCR; TCRdb's copy has only in-frame clones and leaves some out. The sample gives about 200,000 clones, 90% to 95% of which show up once; about 1% is in the top ten. The material sequenced was peripheral blood, taken 28 days after the second AZD1222 dose. The chain carries TRBV28 and TRBJ2-7, with 8 bases that match TRBD1. This sequence originates from an adult who received the AZD1222 COVID-19 vaccine. Here the CDR3 reads CASSGTGYEQYF. CDR3 nucleotides: TGTGCCAGCAGTGGGACAGGCTACGAGCAGTACTTC.